A selection of T cell receptor beta chains follows, all from one sample in a study of cytomegalovirus exposure and HLA in healthy donors. The protocol was immunoSEQ multiplex PCR, while the TCRdb copy is restricted to in-frame clones and leaves out a portion. The sample has under 110,000 clones, around 75% seen once. Sequencing was carried out using PBMCs. Receptors were obtained from a man aged 35 to 55 in good health and CMV-seronegative. The CDR3 runs from the conserved cysteine through the conserved F or W. The D gene is left open where the match is weak. Clone size appears in some rows only: once, few, many, or a class for an expanded clone.

v_gene: TRBV6-4
abundance: few
d_gene: NA
j_gene: TRBJ1-6
CDR3aa: CASSRSAGENSPLHF
CDR3nt: TGTGCCAGCAGCCGTTCCGCGGGGGAGAATTCACCCCTCCACTTT

v_gene: TRBV5-1
abundance: NA
d_gene: TRBD2
j_gene: TRBJ2-1
CDR3aa: CASSSASGYYNEQFF
CDR3nt: TGCGCCAGCAGCTCGGCTAGCGGGTATTACAATGAGCAGTTCTTC

v_gene: TRBV5-6
abundance: NA
d_gene: NA
j_gene: TRBJ1-1
CDR3aa: CASSFLGKAFF
CDR3nt: TGTGCCAGCAGCTTCCTAGGAAAAGCTTTCTTT

v_gene: TRBV9
abundance: NA
d_gene: NA
j_gene: TRBJ1-6
CDR3aa: CASSVGTGLNSPLHF
CDR3nt: TGTGCCAGCAGCGTAGGTACGGGTCTGAATTCACCCCTCCACTTT

v_gene: TRBV7-9
abundance: NA
d_gene: NA
j_gene: TRBJ1-2
CDR3aa: CASSLSATRGYTF
CDR3nt: TGTGCCAGCAGCTTATCGGCAACTAGGGGCTACACCTTC

v_gene: TRBV2
abundance: NA
d_gene: NA
j_gene: TRBJ2-2
CDR3aa: CATLTRNTGELFF
CDR3nt: TGTGCCACCCTCACCAGGAACACCGGGGAGCTGTTTTTT

v_gene: TRBV2
abundance: NA
d_gene: NA
j_gene: TRBJ2-6
CDR3aa: CASTQQVSGANVLTF
CDR3nt: TGTGCCAGCACCCAACAGGTCTCTGGGGCCAACGTCCTGACTTTC

v_gene: TRBV5-1
abundance: NA
d_gene: TRBD2
j_gene: TRBJ2-5
CDR3aa: CASSLVPSGGGETQYF
CDR3nt: TGCGCCAGCAGCTTGGTCCCCAGCGGGGGCGGGGAGACCCAGTACTTC

v_gene: TRBV5-1
abundance: NA
d_gene: NA
j_gene: TRBJ2-5
CDR3aa: CASSLASLETQYF
CDR3nt: TGCGCCAGCAGCTTGGCCAGTCTCGAGACCCAGTACTTC

v_gene: TRBV7-2
abundance: NA
d_gene: NA
j_gene: TRBJ1-3
CDR3aa: CASSLSVSGNTIYF
CDR3nt: TGTGCCAGCAGCTTATCGGTCTCTGGAAACACCATATATTTT

v_gene: TRBV21-1
abundance: NA
d_gene: NA
j_gene: TRBJ2-4
CDR3aa: CASEDRVDENIQYF
CDR3nt: TGTGCCAGCGAGGACAGGGTTGACGAAAACATTCAGTACTTC

v_gene: TRBV6-5
abundance: NA
d_gene: NA
j_gene: TRBJ2-1
CDR3aa: CASSWGGHYNEQFF
CDR3nt: TGTGCCAGCAGCTGGGGGGGGCATTACAATGAGCAGTTCTTC

v_gene: TRBV9
abundance: NA
d_gene: TRBD2
j_gene: TRBJ2-2
CDR3aa: CASSPDPGLPTGELFF
CDR3nt: TGTGCCAGCAGCCCCGACCCGGGACTACCAACCGGGGAGCTGTTTTTT

v_gene: TRBV5-4
abundance: NA
d_gene: TRBD1
j_gene: TRBJ2-2
CDR3aa: CASTRTGYGAGELFF
CDR3nt: TGTGCCAGCACCCGGACAGGGTATGGCGCCGGGGAGCTGTTTTTT

v_gene: TRBV7-6
abundance: NA
d_gene: NA
j_gene: TRBJ2-1
CDR3aa: CASSLGAGSDYNEQFF
CDR3nt: TGTGCCAGCAGCTTAGGGGCGGGGAGTGATTACAATGAGCAGTTCTTC

v_gene: TRBV6-6
abundance: NA
d_gene: NA
j_gene: TRBJ1-6
CDR3aa: CASIIAGDSPLHF
CDR3nt: TGTGCCAGCATTATAGCAGGGGATTCACCCCTCCACTTT

v_gene: TRBV6-1
abundance: NA
d_gene: TRBD1
j_gene: TRBJ2-2
CDR3aa: CASSTGTGNTGELFF
CDR3nt: TGTGCCAGCAGTACCGGGACAGGGAACACCGGGGAGCTGTTTTTT

v_gene: TRBV10-3
abundance: NA
d_gene: TRBD1
j_gene: TRBJ1-1
CDR3aa: CAIRDPGQGAETEAFF
CDR3nt: TGTGCCATCAGGGATCCGGGACAGGGGGCAGAAACTGAAGCTTTCTTT

v_gene: TRBV7-3
abundance: NA
d_gene: TRBD2
j_gene: TRBJ2-1
CDR3aa: CASSASSGGSEFF
CDR3nt: TGTGCCAGCAGCGCGTCGAGCGGGGGCTCCGAGTTCTTC

v_gene: TRBV6-5
abundance: NA
d_gene: NA
j_gene: TRBJ1-1
CDR3aa: CASSYDAGKMNTEAFF
CDR3nt: TGTGCCAGCAGTTATGACGCAGGGAAGATGAACACTGAAGCTTTCTTT

v_gene: TRBV7-6
abundance: NA
d_gene: TRBD2
j_gene: TRBJ2-3
CDR3aa: CASSLVGTSGDTQYF
CDR3nt: TGTGCCAGCAGCTTAGTGGGGACTAGCGGAGATACGCAGTATTTT

v_gene: TRBV19
abundance: NA
d_gene: TRBD2
j_gene: TRBJ2-7
CDR3aa: CASSTPSGGNYEQYF
CDR3nt: TGTGCCAGTAGTACTCCTAGCGGGGGCAACTACGAGCAGTACTTC

v_gene: TRBV29-1
abundance: NA
d_gene: TRBD2
j_gene: TRBJ2-5
CDR3aa: CSVEDGGLAGETQYF
CDR3nt: TGCAGCGTTGAAGATGGGGGACTAGCGGGAGAGACCCAGTACTTC

v_gene: TRBV5-1
abundance: NA
d_gene: TRBD2
j_gene: TRBJ2-5
CDR3aa: CASSLLTSGETQYF
CDR3nt: TGTGCCAGCAGCTTGCTAACTAGCGGGGAGACCCAGTACTTC

v_gene: TRBV6-5
abundance: NA
d_gene: NA
j_gene: TRBJ1-6
CDR3aa: CASSSPFGRGNSPLHF
CDR3nt: TGTGCCAGCAGTTCCCCCTTTGGTAGGGGTAATTCACCCCTCCACTTT

v_gene: TRBV18
abundance: NA
d_gene: NA
j_gene: TRBJ1-5
CDR3aa: CASSPIQGGQPQHF
CDR3nt: TGTGCCAGCTCACCAATCCAGGGTGGGCAGCCCCAGCATTTT